The 21 T cell receptor beta chains in this list originate from one sample, sequenced in a study of blood T cell dynamics during melanoma immunotherapy. Time point: pre-treatment baseline. Clones were read by immunoSEQ multiplex PCR, and TCRdb kept only the in-frame ones, dropping some. The sample yields about 9,000 clones, 70% to 85% seen once. Sequenced here: blood, sampled from a patient treated with checkpoint blockade. Receptor source: a human donor with melanoma.

The chain couples TRBV29-1 to TRBJ1-2; TRBD1 agrees at 12 bases. J lost 3 bases, V lost 6 bases, and 11 bases had no gene match. Per germline, CDR1 SQVTM and CDR2 ANQGSEA. The CDR3 totals 16 residues. For the CDR3, the DNA is TGCAGCGTGATACCGGGACAGGGGGCCCGACACTATGGCTACACCTTC. It encodes CSVIPGQGARHYGYTF.

The genes are TRBV10-3 and TRBJ1-1; D might be TRBD1 (6 bases). V lost 8 bases and J 4 bases, leaving 20 bases between the germline ends. Germline CDR1 and CDR2: ENHRY and SYGVKD. The CDR3 consists of 15 residues. The CDR3 bases are TGTGCCATCTTGGATCAGGGGCGGGGGGTCACTGAAGCTTTCTTT. Protein sequence: CAILDQGRGVTEAFF.

This clone turned up a few times. The V and J genes are TRBV19 and TRBJ1-1; no reliable D call. The V gene lost 5 bases and the J gene lost 1 base, with 8 bases spanning the gap. CDR3 length: 13 amino acids. Per the germline V gene, CDR1 is LNHDA and CDR2 is SQIVND (reference sequence). CDR3 sequence reads: CASSPTPNTEAFF. The CDR3 DNA reads TGTGCCAGTAGTCCCACACCGAACACTGAAGCTTTCTTT. The variable domain in full, completed from reference TRBV19 and TRBJ1-1, reads DGGITQSPKYLFRKEGQNVTLSCEQNLNHDAMYWYRQDPGQGLRLIYYSQIVNDFQKGDIAEGYSVSREKKESFPLTVTSAQKNPTAFYLCASSPTPNTEAFFGQGTRLTVV.

The CDR3 sequence: CASSGGRAVYEQFF. The DNA of the CDR3 is TGTGCCAGCAGTGGCGGGAGGGCCGTCTATGAGCAGTTCTTC. The rearrangement uses TRBV6-5 and TRBJ2-1; 9 nucleotides align to TRBD2. From germline, CDR1 is MNHEY and CDR2 SVGAGI. The CDR3 consists of 14 residues. V lost 5 bases to trimming and J lost 8 bases; unmatched junction nucleotides: 7.

J is TRBJ1-4 and V is TRBV27; 9 bases are a match to TRBD1. Germline CDR1 reads MNHEY; CDR2 reads SMNVEV (reference sequence). CDR3 size: 13 residues. Trimming at V came to 8 bases and at J to 13 bases, leaving 11 bases not matched to a gene. DNA for the CDR3: TGTGCCAGCTCCGGGACAGGGTCGTACAGACTGTTTTTT. It encodes CASSGTGSYRLFF.

The CDR3: CASSSFRGGRGGYTF. CDR3 sequence (DNA): TGTGCCAGCAGTTCATTCCGTGGCGGGCGTGGTGGCTACACCTTC. The chain recombines TRBV27 with TRBJ1-2; no clear D gene. The CDR3 is 15 amino acids. V lost 4 bases, J lost 7 bases, and 19 bases lay in between. Germline CDR1 is MNHEY and CDR2 is SMNVEV (reference sequence).

The chain combines TRBV28 with TRBJ2-1; 9 bases align to TRBD1. The CDR3 contains 15 residues. Per the germline V gene, CDR1 is MDHEN and CDR2 is SYDVKM. After removal of 1 base from V and 8 bases from J, the junction contained 6 bases not matched to a gene. The CDR3 loop is CASSLFGTGRHEQFF. CDR3 bases: TGTGCCAGCAGTTTATTCGGGACAGGGAGGCATGAGCAGTTCTTC.

V is TRBV5-4 and J is TRBJ2-5, with a weak D call TRBD2 (6 bases). From germline, CDR1 is SGHNT and CDR2 YYREEE (reference sequence). The CDR3 has 15 residues. V shed 0 bases and J shed 4 bases, with 13 bases lying between them. The DNA for the CDR3 is TGTGCCAGCAGCTTGGAGTACGGGGAGGCAGAGACCCAGTACTTC. This translates into CASSLEYGEAETQYF.

This chain uses TRBV7-2 with TRBJ2-7; 7 bases map to TRBD1. The CDR3 contains 15 residues. The V segment lost 2 bases and the J segment 0 bases; nucleotides outside the gene matches: 4. Germline V CDR1 and CDR2: SGHTA, FQGNSA. The CDR3 sequence is CASSLWSGGSYEQYF. In nucleotides, the CDR3 is TGTGCCAGCAGCTTATGGTCAGGGGGCTCCTACGAGCAGTACTTC.

The chain joins TRBV6-4 to TRBJ1-2; D gene unclear. The CDR3 has 13 amino acids. Germline V gives CDR1 MRHNA, CDR2 SNTAGT. The V gene lost 3 bases and the J gene lost 1 base, with 6 bases spanning the gap. This CDR3 is CASSDGDNYGYTF. CDR3 sequence (DNA): TGTGCCAGCAGTGATGGGGATAACTATGGCTACACCTTC.

This clone was observed once. The chain joins TRBV18 to TRBJ1-5; perhaps TRBD1 as D (6 bases). The V gene's germline CDR1 is KGHSH and CDR2 LQKENI. The CDR3 is 18 residues long. The germline V and J ends were trimmed by 0 bases and 0 bases, with 15 bases remaining between them. The chain's CDR3 is CASSPPYGGGNSNQPQHF. The CDR3 coding sequence is TGTGCCAGCTCACCACCGTACGGGGGCGGGAATAGCAATCAGCCCCAGCATTTT.

The gene calls are TRBV6-5 and TRBJ2-5, with D tentatively TRBD2 (6 bases). V lost 11 bases, J lost 5 bases, and 15 bases lay in between. Germline assignment: CDR1 MNHEY and CDR2 SVGAGI. This CDR3 spans 12 amino acids. CDR3 DNA sequence: TGTGCCGGGGGGAGAATCGGGGAGACCCAGTACTTC. As protein: CAGGRIGETQYF.

V usage is TRBV5-1 and J usage is TRBJ1-4; D remains ambiguous. The CDR3 is 14 amino acids. CDR1 SGHRS and CDR2 YFSETQ come from the germline V gene. The V gene lost 1 base and the J gene lost 2 bases, with 6 bases spanning the gap. CDR3 protein: CASSLMGTNEKLFF. CDR3 nucleotides: TGCGCCAGCAGCTTGATGGGGACTAATGAAAAACTGTTTTTT.

This sequence joins TRBV5-1 and TRBJ2-5, with D perhaps TRBD1 (6 bases). The CDR3 runs 13 residues. The germline CDR1 and CDR2 sequences are SGHRS and YFSETQ. The V end lost 4 bases, the J end lost 5 bases, and 12 bases lay between the germline ends. Written as DNA, the CDR3 is TGCGCCAGCAGCGTGGGTGACAGGGAGACCCAGTACTTC. Its translation is CASSVGDRETQYF. The whole variable domain, remainder taken from reference TRBV5-1 and TRBJ2-5, is KAGVTQTPRYLIKTRGQQVTLSCSPISGHRSVSWYQQTPGQGLQFLFEYFSETQRNKGNFPGRFSGRQFSNSRSEMNVSTLELGDSALYLCASSVGDRETQYFGPGTRLLVL.

The chain joins TRBV28 to TRBJ1-5, with D possibly being TRBD1 (5 bases). Between the trimmed V and J ends, which lost 3 bases and 9 bases, there was a span of 21 bases. This CDR3 is built from 16 residues. CDR1 is MDHEN, CDR2 SYDVKM, per germline. The CDR3 DNA reads as TGTGCCAGCAGTTTTACTTCAGGGAGCTACGAGGGGCCCCAGCATTTT. This codes for CASSFTSGSYEGPQHF.

The chain recombines TRBV5-1 with TRBJ2-5; D may be TRBD1 (6 bases). CDR1 and CDR2 (germline): SGHRS, YFSETQ. The CDR3 is 14 amino acids. The V end lost 3 bases, the J end lost 4 bases, and 13 bases lay between the germline ends. The CDR3 nucleotides are TGCGCCAGCAGCTCAGGACAGAGTGGAGAGACCCAGTACTTC. It translates to CASSSGQSGETQYF.

This chain links TRBV19 with TRBJ2-3, with a tentative D call TRBD1 (7 bases). The CDR3 sequence is 16 residues long. Germline values: CDR1 LNHDA, CDR2 SQIVND (reference sequence). V dropped 7 bases and J dropped 0 bases, with 17 bases sitting between them. CDR3 sequence reads: CASTNLQGGSTDTQYF. The CDR3 nucleotides are TGTGCCAGTACCAACCTCCAGGGGGGAAGCACAGATACGCAGTATTTT.

The V gene is TRBV9, the J gene TRBJ1-2; a weak D match, TRBD1 (6 bases). The CDR3 spans 15 residues. Trimming removed 2 bases from V and 0 bases from J, with 11 bases in between. Germline V gene data show CDR1 as SGDLS and CDR2 as YYNGEE. DNA of the CDR3: TGTGCCAGCAGCGTGGGGGGCCGGGCTAACTATGGCTACACCTTC. As protein: CASSVGGRANYGYTF.

The J gene is TRBJ2-7, the V gene TRBV29-1; D is unresolved. The CDR3 is 13 residues long. CDR1 SQVTM and CDR2 ANQGSEA come from the germline V gene. Trimming shortened V by 5 bases and J by 5 bases, and 16 bases separated the two germline ends. CDR3 nucleotides: TGCAGCGTTACTGGCGGACGCAGCGACGAGCAGTACTTC. Encoded protein: CSVTGGRSDEQYF.

The rearrangement joins TRBV2 to TRBJ2-1; 15 bases fit TRBD2. V shed 6 bases, J shed 12 bases, and the junction held 6 bases outside the gene matches. Per germline, CDR1 SNHLY and CDR2 FYNNEI. This CDR3 comprises 14 residues. In DNA, the CDR3 is TGTGCCAGCAGGGGGGGACTAGCGGGAGGTGGGCAGTTCTTC. This encodes CASRGGLAGGGQFF. Full variable domain (outside the CDR3, taken from reference TRBV2 and TRBJ2-1): EPEVTQTPSHQVTQMGQEVILRCVPISNHLYFYWYRQILGQKVEFLVSFYNNEISEKSEIFDDQFSVERPDGSNFTLKIRSTKLEDSAMYFCASRGGLAGGGQFFGPGTRLTVL.

The chain uses TRBV28 and TRBJ1-2; 7 bases align to TRBD1. Per germline, CDR1 MDHEN and CDR2 SYDVKM. The CDR3 sequence is 16 residues long. The junction had 13 bases not matched to a gene; V was cut back by 5 bases and J by 4 bases. CDR3 in DNA: TGTGCCAGCAGTGCCATCGACAGGGCCCGTCCCTATGGCTACACCTTC. Residues: CASSAIDRARPYGYTF.